The clone carrying this T cell receptor (beta chain) was seen more than once but under ten times. These data originate in a study of blood T cell repertoires in COVID-19. Study at large: PBMCs, B-cell-depleted T cells, or T cells were the source of the cDNA or gDNA that made up the material.

V was cut by 2 bases and J by 7 bases, with 11 bases left in between. Germline V gene data show CDR1 as MGHDK and CDR2 as SYGVNS. The CDR3 has 13 residues. Source study methods: Cell counts per sample came from amplifying reference gene primers. Libraries were prepared by immunoSEQ multiplex PCR; TCRdb keeps only in-frame clonotypes and omits some of them. V, J and clone size reflect that table, while D and trimming were determined from the DNA. This table has roughly 340,000 clones, about 89% appearing once. Donors were grouped by their self-reported clinical history. Source material: PBMCs or T cells enriched from blood (not recorded which). The V gene is TRBV25-1, the J gene TRBJ1-1; maybe TRBD1 (5 bases). The sequence came from a man aged 35-49 years in a cohort exposed to, infected with or recovered from COVID-19 (not recorded which). CDR3 sequence reads: CASSEQGFGEAFF. CDR3 coding DNA: TGTGCCAGCAGTGAACAGGGATTCGGTGAAGCTTTCTTT.